This T cell receptor (beta chain) was found in a study of CD8 T cells in ankylosing spondylitis. Making use of molecular barcodes, quantitative 5'-RACE generated TCR beta libraries. TCRdb reanalysed the 5' RACE reads using MiXCR and keeps one entry per CDR3 protein. Found here are 150,000 to 200,000 distinct CDR3 sequences, approximately 10% of them singletons; the top ten hold 25% to 30%. For this clonotype: Antigen unknown.

Study-level results: Seemingly characteristic of ankylosing spondylitis blood was a TCR beta motif consisting of several highly homologous variants. A number of the motif variants had already been described in reactive arthritis synovial fluid and blood. Clones tied to disease were said to be significantly enriched in matched ankylosing spondylitis synovial fluid.

The sequenced sample was blood, either unsorted or a sorted T cell fraction (not recorded which). The clonotype comes from a male donor with ankylosing spondylitis or in good health (not recorded which).

CDR3 protein: CSGRLRMNTEAFF. The CDR3 DNA reads as TGCAGCGGCCGGCTAAGGATGAACACTGAAGCTTTCTTT. The chain employs TRBV29-1 and TRBJ1-1; no clear D. Trimming stripped 7 bases from V and 0 bases from J, with 12 bases between. The CDR3 sequence is 13 residues long. CDR1 is SQVTM and CDR2 is ANQGSEA in the germline V gene.